Listed here are 18 T cell receptor beta chains from one sample, sequenced in a study of OX40 agonist ivuxolimab in advanced cancers. Only in-frame clones appear in the TCRdb table, and some are missing; sequencing was by immunoSEQ multiplex PCR. Of more than 50,000 clones listed, around 84% were seen once; the top ten hold 4.7%. This specimen consisted of CD4+ or CD8+ T cells sorted from blood, obtained in a trial of the OX40 agonist ivuxolimab. The receptors shown here come from an adult with an advanced solid tumor such as melanoma, head and neck, liver or kidney cancer.

V usage is TRBV28 and J usage is TRBJ2-2, with D maybe TRBD1 (6 bases). Germline V gene data show CDR1 as MDHEN and CDR2 as SYDVKM. The CDR3 runs 16 residues. V lost 2 bases, J lost 1 base, and 11 bases lay in between. CDR3 coding DNA: TGTGCCAGCAGTTTAAGGGGACACCTGAACACCGGGGAGCTGTTTTTT. Amino acids: CASSLRGHLNTGELFF.

The chain carries TRBV4-1 and TRBJ2-3; 11 bases align to TRBD2. Trimming at V came to 5 bases and at J to 0 bases, leaving 19 bases not matched to a gene. The germline V gene has CDR1 MGHRA and CDR2 YSYEKL. This CDR3 contains 21 residues. CDR3 DNA: TGCGCCAGCAGCTCATTGCCGGGACTAGCGGAATCTCGTCCTAGCACAGATACGCAGTATTTT. Its translation: CASSSLPGLAESRPSTDTQYF.

The count of this clone is one. The CDR3 bases are TGTGCCAGCAGTACCGGGCCGCTGACAGATACGCAGTATTTT. Amino acid sequence: CASSTGPLTDTQYF. The gene calls are TRBV28 and TRBJ2-3; D gene unclear. V lost 5 bases and J 3 bases, leaving 12 bases between the germline ends. CDR3 length equals 14 residues. Looked up from germline, CDR1 is MDHEN and CDR2 is SYDVKM.

The chain is built from TRBV5-1 and TRBJ1-4, with D possibly TRBD1 on 5 matching bases. Germline V gene lookup returns CDR1 SGHRS and CDR2 YFSETQ. This CDR3 has 16 amino acids. Deletions cut 4 bases from V and 3 bases from J, with 16 bases between. CDR3 loop: CASSRDGMGANEKLFF. The DNA for the CDR3 is TGCGCCAGCAGCCGGGATGGGATGGGGGCTAATGAAAAACTGTTTTTT.

The chain carries TRBV19 and TRBJ1-1, with 9 bases aligning to TRBD1. The CDR3 runs 14 residues. The V and J ends lost 6 bases and 1 base, in that order; junction bases with no gene match: 3. Germline CDR1 LNHDA, CDR2 SQIVND (reference sequence). The CDR3 nucleotides are TGTGCCAGTAGGGACAGGGGCCGGAACACTGAAGCTTTCTTT. It specifies CASRDRGRNTEAFF. The full variable domain, completed using reference TRBV19 and TRBJ1-1, is DGGITQSPKYLFRKEGQNVTLSCEQNLNHDAMYWYRQDPGQGLRLIYYSQIVNDFQKGDIAEGYSVSREKKESFPLTVTSAQKNPTAFYLCASRDRGRNTEAFFGQGTRLTVV.

The CDR3 sequence: CASSADKTGVTDTQYF. The CDR3 bases are TGCGCCAGCAGCGCGGATAAGACAGGGGTCACAGATACGCAGTATTTT. The chain has TRBV5-1 and TRBJ2-3, with 8 bases identical to TRBD1. Germline CDR1 SGHRS, CDR2 YFSETQ. The CDR3 is made up of 16 amino acids. The ends lost 4 bases at V and 2 bases at J; junction bases unmatched: 9.

The CDR3 DNA reads as TGTGCCAGCAGCGTCGGACAGGGCACAGATACGCAGTATTTT. This codes for CASSVGQGTDTQYF. This chain links TRBV5-4 with TRBJ2-3; 7 positions agree with TRBD1. J gave up 1 base and V 4 bases, and 3 bases lay outside the gene matches. Germline CDR1 is SGHNT and CDR2 is YYREEE (reference sequence). The CDR3 loop spans 14 amino acids.

The chain joins TRBV19 to TRBJ1-5; D uncertain. The germline gives CDR1 LNHDA, CDR2 SQIVND (reference sequence). The V end was cut by 5 bases, the J end by 4 bases, with 9 bases between. The CDR3 has 13 residues. This CDR3 reads CASSPSQNQPQHF. CDR3 coding DNA: TGTGCCAGTAGTCCCAGCCAGAATCAGCCCCAGCATTTT.

The CDR3 here is CASSEWGPTGYEQYF. The CDR3 nucleotides read TGTGCCAGCAGCGAATGGGGACCCACTGGCTACGAGCAGTACTTC. This chain joins TRBV11-3 and TRBJ2-7; D tentatively fits TRBD1 or TRBD2 (5 bases each). The CDR3 covers 15 residues. The V end lost 5 bases, the J end lost 3 bases, and 17 bases lay between the germline ends. Germline CDR1 and CDR2: SGHNT and YENEEA.

The chain uses TRBV4-1 and TRBJ2-3; D ambiguous. Germline-derived CDR1 and CDR2 are MGHRA and YSYEKL. This CDR3 is built from 14 residues. V lost 2 bases to trimming and J lost 3 bases, with 9 bases between them. The CDR3 DNA is TGCGCCAGCAGCCAACAGTCTGGGACAGATACGCAGTATTTT. Translation: CASSQQSGTDTQYF.

The CDR3 protein is CASRGRVGNTIYF. CDR3 bases: TGTGCCAGCCGAGGCAGGGTTGGAAACACCATATATTTT. The chain employs TRBV6-5 and TRBJ1-3, with D possibly matching TRBD1 (5 bases). The CDR3 totals 13 residues. V was clipped by 8 bases and J by 3 bases, with 11 bases between them. Per germline, CDR1 MNHEY and CDR2 SVGAGI.

The sample holds one count of this clone. The chain joins TRBV13 to TRBJ2-3; 10 bases are shared with TRBD2. Germline V gene data show CDR1 as PRHDT and CDR2 as FYEKMQ (reference sequence). The CDR3 totals 14 residues. Germline trimming cut 1 base from V and 6 bases from J; bases unmatched to any gene: 1. In nucleotides, the CDR3 is TGTGCCAGCAGCTTAGCTAGCGGGAGTGATACGCAGTATTTT. Translation gives CASSLASGSDTQYF.

This chain connects TRBV29-1 to TRBJ2-2; 11 nucleotides align to TRBD2. The junction had 4 bases not matched to a gene; V was cut back by 5 bases and J by 5 bases. This CDR3 is 14 amino acids long. Germline CDR1 reads SQVTM; CDR2 reads ANQGSEA. CDR3 protein: CSVRLAGLTGELFF. CDR3 coding DNA: TGCAGCGTTAGACTAGCGGGATTGACCGGGGAGCTGTTTTTT.

The rearrangement uses TRBV5-1 and TRBJ1-1, with a weak D call TRBD1 (6 bases). Per the germline V gene, CDR1 is SGHRS and CDR2 is YFSETQ. Trimming pared 5 bases from V and 0 bases from J, leaving 8 bases between. The CDR3 has 13 residues. CDR3 DNA sequence: TGCGCCAGCAGGCGGGACATGAACACTGAAGCTTTCTTT. As protein: CASRRDMNTEAFF.

The rearrangement links TRBV5-1 to TRBJ2-1; no clear D gene. Germline V CDR1 and CDR2: SGHRS, YFSETQ. This CDR3 contains 13 residues. V lost 4 bases and J lost 5, with 10 bases in between. The CDR3 here is CASSTPWDNEQFF. CDR3 in DNA: TGCGCCAGCAGCACTCCGTGGGACAATGAGCAGTTCTTC.

The V call is TRBV19, the J call TRBJ2-7; D ambiguous. Germline loops: CDR1 LNHDA, CDR2 SQIVND (reference sequence). V was clipped by 0 bases and J by 6 bases, with 9 bases between them. The CDR3 contains 13 residues. The CDR3, as DNA: TGTGCCAGTAGTATAGAAGGTGACCCCGAGCAGTACTTC. This encodes CASSIEGDPEQYF.

V is TRBV6-5 and J is TRBJ1-2, with D uncertain. The germline V gene encodes CDR1 MNHEY and CDR2 SVGAGI. The V end was cut by 6 bases, the J end by 3 bases, with 11 bases between. The length of the CDR3 is 13 residues. Written as DNA, the CDR3 is TGTGCCAGCAGCAACGGACCTCACTATGGCTACACCTTC. This sequence encodes CASSNGPHYGYTF.

This clone showed up just once. The chain has TRBV7-2 and TRBJ1-1, with 7 bases matching TRBD1. V trimming: 4 bases; J trimming: 7 bases; junction bases outside the gene matches: 9. Germline V gives CDR1 SGHTA, CDR2 FQGNSA. The CDR3 runs to 14 residues. CDR3 in DNA: TGTGCCAGCAGCTCCAGAGGACAGGTGATTGAAGCTTTCTTT. Translated: CASSSRGQVIEAFF.